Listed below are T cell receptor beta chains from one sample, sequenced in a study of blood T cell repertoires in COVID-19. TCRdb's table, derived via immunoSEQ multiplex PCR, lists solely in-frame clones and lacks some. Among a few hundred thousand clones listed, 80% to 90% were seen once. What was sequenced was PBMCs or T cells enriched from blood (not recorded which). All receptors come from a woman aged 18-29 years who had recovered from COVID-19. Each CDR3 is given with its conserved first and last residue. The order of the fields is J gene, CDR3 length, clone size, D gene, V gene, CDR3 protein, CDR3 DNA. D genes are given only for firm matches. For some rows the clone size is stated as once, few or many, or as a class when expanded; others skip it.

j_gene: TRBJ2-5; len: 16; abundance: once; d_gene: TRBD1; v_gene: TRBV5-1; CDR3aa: CASSPSRDRVRETQYF; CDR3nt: TGCGCCAGCAGCCCGTCCCGGGACAGGGTGAGAGAGACCCAGTACTTC
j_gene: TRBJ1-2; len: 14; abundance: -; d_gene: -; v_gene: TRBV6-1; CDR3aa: CASSEVQGTGGYTF; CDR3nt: TGTGCCAGCAGTGAAGTGCAGGGGACGGGCGGCTACACCTTC
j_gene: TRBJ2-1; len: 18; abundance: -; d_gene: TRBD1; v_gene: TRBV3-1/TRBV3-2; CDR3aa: CASSHSLGGTGVNYEQFF; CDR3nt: TGTGCCAGCAGCCATTCCCTTGGTGGGACAGGGGTTAACTATGAGCAGTTCTTC
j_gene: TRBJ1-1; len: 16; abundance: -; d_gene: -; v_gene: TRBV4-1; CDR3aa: CASSQSLLRENTEAFF; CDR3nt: TGCGCCAGCAGCCAATCTCTCCTCCGGGAAAACACTGAAGCTTTCTTT
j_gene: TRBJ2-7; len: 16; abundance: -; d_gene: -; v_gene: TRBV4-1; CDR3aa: CASSQGATRDSYEQYF; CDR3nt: TGCGCCAGCAGCCAAGGAGCCACCAGGGATTCCTACGAGCAGTACTTC
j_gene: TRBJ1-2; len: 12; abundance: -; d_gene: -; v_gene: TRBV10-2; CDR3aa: CASSVSDYGYTF; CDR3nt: TGCGCCAGCAGCGTATCGGACTATGGCTACACCTTC
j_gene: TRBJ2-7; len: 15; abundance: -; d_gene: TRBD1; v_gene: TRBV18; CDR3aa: CASSPPQGVGNEQYF; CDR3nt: TGTGCCAGCTCACCACCACAGGGGGTGGGGAACGAGCAGTACTTC
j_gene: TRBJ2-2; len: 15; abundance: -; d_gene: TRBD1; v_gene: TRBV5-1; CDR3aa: CASSPGTGRDGELFF; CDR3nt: TGCGCCAGCAGCCCGGGGACAGGGCGGGACGGGGAGCTGTTTTTT
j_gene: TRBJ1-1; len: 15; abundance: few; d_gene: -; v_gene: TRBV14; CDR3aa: CASSQAPGQSNEAFF; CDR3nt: TGTGCCAGCAGCCAAGCCCCTGGGCAGAGCAATGAAGCTTTCTTT
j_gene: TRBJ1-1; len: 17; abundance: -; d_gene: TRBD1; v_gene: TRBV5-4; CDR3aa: CASSGRRQGRDGAEAFF; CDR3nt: TGTGCCAGCAGCGGACGGAGACAGGGAAGAGATGGGGCTGAAGCTTTCTTT
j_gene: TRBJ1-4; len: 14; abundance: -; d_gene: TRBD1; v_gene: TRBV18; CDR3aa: CASSPTGDDEKLFF; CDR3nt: TGTGCCAGCTCACCTACAGGGGATGATGAAAAACTGTTTTTT
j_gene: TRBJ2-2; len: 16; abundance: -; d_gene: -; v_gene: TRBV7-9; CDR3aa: CASSLVGGANTGELFF; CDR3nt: TGTGCCAGCAGCTTAGTAGGGGGTGCGAACACCGGGGAGCTGTTTTTT
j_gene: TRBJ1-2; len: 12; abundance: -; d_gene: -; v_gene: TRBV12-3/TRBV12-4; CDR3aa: CASSTGRGGYTF; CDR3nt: TGTGCCAGCAGTACAGGGAGAGGCGGCTACACCTTC
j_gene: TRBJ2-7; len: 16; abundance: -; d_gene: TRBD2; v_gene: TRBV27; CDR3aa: CASSLTGGGSSYEQYF; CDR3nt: TGTGCCAGCAGCCTCACTGGCGGGGGGTCCTCCTACGAGCAGTACTTC
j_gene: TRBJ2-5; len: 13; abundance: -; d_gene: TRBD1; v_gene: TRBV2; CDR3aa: CASNGDRGETQYF; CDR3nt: TGTGCCAGCAATGGGGACAGGGGAGAGACCCAGTACTTC
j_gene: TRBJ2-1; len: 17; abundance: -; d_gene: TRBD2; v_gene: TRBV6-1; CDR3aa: CASSDSTSGTFYNEQFF; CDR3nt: TGTGCCAGCAGTGATTCGACTAGCGGAACCTTTTACAATGAGCAGTTCTTC
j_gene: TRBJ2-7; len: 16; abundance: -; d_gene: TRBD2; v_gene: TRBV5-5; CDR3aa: CASSPAASGGAYEQYF; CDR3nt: TGTGCCAGCAGCCCTGCGGCAAGCGGGGGGGCCTACGAGCAGTACTTC
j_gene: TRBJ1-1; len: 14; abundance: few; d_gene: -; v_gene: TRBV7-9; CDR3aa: CASSLKAQITEAFF; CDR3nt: TGTGCCAGCAGCTTAAAGGCACAGATCACTGAAGCTTTCTTT
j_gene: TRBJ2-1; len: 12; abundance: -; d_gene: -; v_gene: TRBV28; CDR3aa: CASSLQYNEQFF; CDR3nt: TGTGCCAGCAGTTTACAGTACAATGAGCAGTTCTTC
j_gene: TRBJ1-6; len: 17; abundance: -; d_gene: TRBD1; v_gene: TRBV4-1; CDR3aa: CASSQAGQVSYNSPLHF; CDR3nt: TGCGCCAGCAGCCAAGCTGGACAGGTCTCCTATAATTCACCCCTCCACTTT
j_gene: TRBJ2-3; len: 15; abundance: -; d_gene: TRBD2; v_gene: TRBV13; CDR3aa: CASSLGRGAVDTQYF; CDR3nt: TGTGCCAGCAGCTTAGGGCGGGGGGCGGTAGATACGCAGTATTTT
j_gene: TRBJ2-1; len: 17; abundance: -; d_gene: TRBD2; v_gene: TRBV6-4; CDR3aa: CASRRLAGVSLNNEQFF; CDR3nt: TGTGCCAGCAGAAGACTAGCGGGAGTATCGTTAAACAATGAGCAGTTCTTC
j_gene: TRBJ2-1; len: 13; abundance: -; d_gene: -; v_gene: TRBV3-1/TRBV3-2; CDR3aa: CASSQLGSHEQFF; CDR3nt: TGTGCCAGCAGCCAGCTAGGGAGTCATGAGCAGTTCTTC
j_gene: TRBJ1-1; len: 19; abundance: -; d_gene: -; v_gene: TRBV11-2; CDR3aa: CASSLGYGYGGEPNTEAFF; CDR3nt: TGTGCCAGCAGCTTAGGTTATGGGTACGGGGGGGAACCGAACACTGAAGCTTTCTTT
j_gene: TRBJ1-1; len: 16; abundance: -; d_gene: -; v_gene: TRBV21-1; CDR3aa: CASSNSRAPMNTEAFF; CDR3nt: TGTGCCAGCAGCAACAGCAGGGCCCCGATGAACACTGAAGCTTTCTTT
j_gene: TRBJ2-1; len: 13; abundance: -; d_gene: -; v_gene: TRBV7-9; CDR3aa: CASSLKRDNEQFF; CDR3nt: TGTGCCAGCAGCCTGAAGCGGGACAATGAGCAGTTCTTC
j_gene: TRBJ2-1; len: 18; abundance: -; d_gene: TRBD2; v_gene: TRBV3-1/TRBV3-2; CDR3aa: CASSQAPTSGRSENEQFF; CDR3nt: TGTGCCAGCAGCCAAGCCCCCACTAGCGGGAGAAGTGAGAATGAGCAGTTCTTC
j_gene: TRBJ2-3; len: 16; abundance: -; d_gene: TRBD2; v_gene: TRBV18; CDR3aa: CASSLGTSGSPDTQYF; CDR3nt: TGTGCCAGCTCACTGGGGACTAGCGGGAGCCCAGATACGCAGTATTTT
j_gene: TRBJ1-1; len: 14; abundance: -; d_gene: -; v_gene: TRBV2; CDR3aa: CASSVNSGNTEAFF; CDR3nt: TGTGCCAGCAGTGTTAACTCAGGGAACACTGAAGCTTTCTTT
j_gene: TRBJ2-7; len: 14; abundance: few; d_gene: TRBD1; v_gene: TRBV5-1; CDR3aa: CASSLGTGVSEQYF; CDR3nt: TGCGCCAGCAGCTTGGGGACAGGGGTCAGCGAGCAGTACTTC